This is a list of T cell receptor beta chains from one sample in a study of blood T cells in healthy people across ages. Each CDR3 protein is one row after TCRdb ran MiXCR on the 5' RACE reads. The sample comprises about 580,000 distinct CDR3 sequences, under 55% of which are singletons, and 20% to 25% rests with the top ten. Sequencing input: blood. These receptors were collected from a man older than 75 in good health. CDR3s include the opening cysteine and the closing phenylalanine or tryptophan. The D gene is left open where the match is weak. Where a row states a size, it is once, few, many or the class of an expanded clone; other rows omit it.

D: NA
V: TRBV7-2
size: NA
J: TRBJ2-7
DNA: TGTGCCAGCAGCTCTTTCGGGCGCCAGGGCTCCTACGAGCAGTACTTC
CDR3: CASSSFGRQGSYEQYF

D: NA
V: TRBV6-5
size: many
J: TRBJ2-5
DNA: TGTGCCAGCAGTTATTACGCCCAAGAGACCCAGTACTTC
CDR3: CASSYYAQETQYF

D: NA
V: TRBV20-1
size: few
J: TRBJ2-7
DNA: TGCAGTGCTGGCAGGGCAGCTAACTACGAGCAGTACTTC
CDR3: CSAGRAANYEQYF

D: TRBD2
V: TRBV5-1
size: NA
J: TRBJ2-1
DNA: TGCGCCAGCAGCCCCGGAGTAGGCGGGGGGGATGAGCAGTTCTTC
CDR3: CASSPGVGGGDEQFF

D: NA
V: TRBV20-1
size: few
J: TRBJ2-5
DNA: TGCAGTGCTAGTCCTAGCCAAGAGACCCAGTACTTC
CDR3: CSASPSQETQYF

D: NA
V: TRBV7-8
size: NA
J: TRBJ1-4
DNA: TGTGCCAGCAACTTATGGGGGTCTCCTAATGAAAAACTGTTTTTT
CDR3: CASNLWGSPNEKLFF

D: NA
V: TRBV18
size: NA
J: TRBJ1-1
DNA: TGTGCCAGCTCACCACGGGCAGGACCGGACACTGAAGCTTTCTTT
CDR3: CASSPRAGPDTEAFF

D: NA
V: TRBV12-3/TRBV12-4
size: NA
J: TRBJ1-5
DNA: TGTGCCAGCAGCGGACAGTTCAATCAGCCCCAGCATTTT
CDR3: CASSGQFNQPQHF

D: TRBD2
V: TRBV3-1
size: few
J: TRBJ2-7
DNA: TGTGCCAGCAGCCAAGTGGGAGGGACTAGCGGGAGTGGGAACGAGCAGTACTTC
CDR3: CASSQVGGTSGSGNEQYF

D: TRBD2
V: TRBV2
size: NA
J: TRBJ2-6
DNA: TGTGCCAGCAGGCTAGCGGGAGCTGGGGCCAACGTCCTGACTTTC
CDR3: CASRLAGAGANVLTF

D: TRBD1
V: TRBV12-3/TRBV12-4
size: NA
J: TRBJ2-7
DNA: TGTGCCAGCAGTTTTAGGACAGGGGGACCGCTCTACGGGCAGTACTTC
CDR3: CASSFRTGGPLYGQYF

D: NA
V: TRBV19
size: NA
J: TRBJ2-3
DNA: TGTGCCAGTATGGTGGGGGCGGATACGCAGTATTTT
CDR3: CASMVGADTQYF

D: TRBD2
V: TRBV7-2
size: NA
J: TRBJ2-1
DNA: TGTGCCAGCAGCTTAGCGGGACCGGGACTAGCGGGAAGTGTGGGTGAGCAGTTCTTC
CDR3: CASSLAGPGLAGSVGEQFF